Sequencing of this T cell receptor (beta chain) was carried out in a study of T cells in Graves' hyperthyroidism and ophthalmopathy. The germline V gene has CDR1 SGHAT and CDR2 FQDESV (reference sequence). The CDR3 is 15 residues long. V lost 5 bases and J lost 5; bases outside the gene matches: 3. Amplification of TCR beta CDR3 regions used RNA as the template. TCR CDR3 underwent first-round RT-PCR with the HTBI primer set. MiXCR was run by TCRdb on the multiplex PCR reads, yielding one entry per CDR3 protein. The table records a few hundred thousand distinct CDR3 sequences, less than 15% of them present only once. Diagnosis rested on symptoms, serum thyroxine and TRAb, thyroid ultrasound, and orbital computed tomography.

Sequencing was done on a sample of blood. The V gene is TRBV11-1, the J gene TRBJ2-2; TRBD1 aligns across 12 bases. The TCR comes from a woman aged 40 to 49 with Graves' hyperthyroidism that later progressed to Graves' ophthalmopathy. CDR3 coding DNA: TGTGCCAGCAGCCCGGGACAGGGGGCGACCGGGGAGCTGTTTTTT. Its translation: CASSPGQGATGELFF.